This T cell receptor (beta chain) was sequenced in a study of cytomegalovirus exposure and HLA in healthy donors. Primers included in the PCR were 60 Vbeta and 13 Jbeta primers. Method: immunoSEQ multiplex PCR; TCRdb's copy keeps in-frame clones and lacks some. The repertoire table contains 110,000 to 150,000 clones. Concerning this clone: As yet, its antigen is unknown.

The trim removed 0 bases at V and 5 bases at J, leaving 10 bases unmatched. Germline-derived CDR1 and CDR2 are LNHDA and SQIVND (reference sequence). The CDR3 extends over 17 amino acids. Donors sampled were nominally healthy, though unrecorded immune exposures were likely. General study findings and limits: About 87% or about 30% of the time was how often most TCR beta V segments were productive, according to an earlier analysis. Evidence from a later analysis indicated that most CMV-associated TCR beta chains looked HLA-restricted. A missense DCLRE1C variant was associated with V- and J-gene trimming of TCR beta chains in a later analysis, and an independent cohort replicated the association.

The sequence derives from a young woman in good health and CMV-seronegative. V and J are TRBV19 and TRBJ2-1, with 7 bases identical to TRBD2. The sequencing input was PBMCs. CDR3 coding DNA: TGTGCCAGTAGTATAGACCCGGGTCGGGAGGACCACAATGAGCAGTTCTTC. Translation: CASSIDPGREDHNEQFF.